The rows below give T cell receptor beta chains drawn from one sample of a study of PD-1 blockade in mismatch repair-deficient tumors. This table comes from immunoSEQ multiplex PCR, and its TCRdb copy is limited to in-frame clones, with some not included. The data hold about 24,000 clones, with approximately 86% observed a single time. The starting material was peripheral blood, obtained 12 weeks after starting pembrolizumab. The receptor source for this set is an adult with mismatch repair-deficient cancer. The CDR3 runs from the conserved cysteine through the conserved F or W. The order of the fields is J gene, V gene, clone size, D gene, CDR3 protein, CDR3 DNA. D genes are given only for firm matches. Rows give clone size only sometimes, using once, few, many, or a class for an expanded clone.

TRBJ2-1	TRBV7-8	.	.	CASSPRGWRESGDEQFF	TGTGCCAGCAGCCCTAGAGGGTGGCGGGAGTCAGGGGATGAGCAGTTCTTC
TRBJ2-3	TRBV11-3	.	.	CASSLTQGGGPGDTQYF	TGTGCCAGCAGCTTAACTCAGGGGGGAGGGCCCGGAGATACGCAGTATTTT
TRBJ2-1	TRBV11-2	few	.	CASSLEAGYYNEQFF	TGTGCCAGCAGCTTAGAAGCGGGTTACTACAATGAGCAGTTCTTC
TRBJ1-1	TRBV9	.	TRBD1	CASSATTGTGVLNTEAFF	TGTGCCAGCAGCGCAACGACCGGGACAGGGGTTTTGAACACTGAAGCTTTCTTT
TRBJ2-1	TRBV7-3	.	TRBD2	CASSPAPSSGRSDEQFF	TGTGCCAGCAGCCCCGCGCCTTCTAGCGGGAGGAGTGATGAGCAGTTCTTC
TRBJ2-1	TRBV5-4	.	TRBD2	CASSRREGRSYNEQFF	TGTGCCAGCAGCCGACGGGAGGGCCGCTCCTACAATGAGCAGTTCTTC
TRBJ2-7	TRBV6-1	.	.	CASSYDRDEQYF	TGTGCCAGCAGTTATGACCGGGACGAGCAGTACTTC
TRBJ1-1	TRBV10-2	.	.	CASSEPLRLAFF	TGCGCCAGCAGTGAGCCCCTCCGGCTAGCTTTCTTT
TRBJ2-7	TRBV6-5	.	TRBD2	CASSYSGLAGDKQYF	TGTGCCAGCAGTTACTCGGGACTAGCGGGAGATAAGCAGTACTTC
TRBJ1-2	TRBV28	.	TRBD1	CASSGTVRRYYGYTF	TGTGCCAGCAGTGGGACAGTCCGCCGATACTATGGCTACACCTTC
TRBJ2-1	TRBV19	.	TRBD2	CASSAAGGSEQFF	TGTGCCAGTAGCGCAGCGGGAGGGTCTGAGCAGTTCTTC
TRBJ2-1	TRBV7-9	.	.	CASSFSNNEQFF	TGTGCCAGCAGCTTTTCGAATAATGAGCAGTTCTTC
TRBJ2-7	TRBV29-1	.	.	CSVGPGQGDPYEQYF	TGCAGCGTTGGGCCAGGACAAGGGGACCCGTACGAGCAGTACTTC
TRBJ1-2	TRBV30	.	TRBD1	CAWGTGTESYGYTF	TGTGCCTGGGGGACAGGGACTGAGAGCTATGGCTACACCTTC
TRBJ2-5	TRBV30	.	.	CAWKGGTWETQYF	TGTGCCTGGAAGGGCGGGACATGGGAGACCCAGTACTTC
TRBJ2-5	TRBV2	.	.	CASSELAGAVGETQYF	TGTGCCAGCAGTGAATTGGCGGGGGCCGTCGGGGAGACCCAGTACTTC
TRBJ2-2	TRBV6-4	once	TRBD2	CASSDSSGSTGELFF	TGTGCCAGCAGTGACTCTAGCGGGAGCACCGGGGAGCTGTTTTTT
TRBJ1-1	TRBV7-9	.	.	CASSLQLAGGTEAFF	TGTGCCAGCAGCTTACAACTGGCGGGGGGCACTGAAGCTTTCTTT
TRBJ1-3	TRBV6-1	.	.	CASSFDGSSGNTIYF	TGTGCCAGCAGTTTTGACGGGAGCTCTGGAAACACCATATATTTT
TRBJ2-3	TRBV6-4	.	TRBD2	CASSEGTSGTDTQYF	TGTGCCAGCAGTGAGGGGACTAGCGGGACAGATACGCAGTATTTT
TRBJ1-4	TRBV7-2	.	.	CASSFSRDEKLFF	TGTGCCAGCAGCTTTTCTCGGGATGAAAAACTGTTTTTT
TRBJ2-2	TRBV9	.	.	CASSVGLAHTGELFF	TGTGCCAGCAGCGTAGGCCTAGCGCACACCGGGGAGCTGTTTTTT
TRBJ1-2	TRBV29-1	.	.	CSVDLGIGIVGYTF	TGCAGCGTTGACCTGGGCATTGGGATAGTAGGCTACACCTTC
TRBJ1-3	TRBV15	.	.	CATSTGGPGSGNTIYF	TGTGCCACCAGCACGGGGGGCCCAGGATCTGGAAACACCATATATTTT
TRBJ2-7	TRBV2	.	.	CASCPQIVYEQYF	TGTGCCAGCTGCCCTCAGATAGTCTACGAGCAGTACTTC
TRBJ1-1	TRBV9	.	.	CASSVGLKPGTEAFF	TGTGCCAGCAGCGTAGGTCTGAAGCCGGGCACTGAAGCTTTCTTT
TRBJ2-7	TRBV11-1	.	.	CASSEQASSYEQYF	TGTGCCAGCAGCGAACAGGCAAGCTCCTACGAGCAGTACTTC
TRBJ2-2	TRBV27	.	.	CASSLRGPGELFF	TGTGCCAGCAGTTTACGGGGGCCCGGGGAGCTGTTTTTT
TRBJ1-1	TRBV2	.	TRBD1	CASGTGGTEAFF	TGTGCCAGCGGGACAGGGGGGACTGAAGCTTTCTTT
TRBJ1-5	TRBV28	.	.	CASSSLQGDQPQHF	TGTGCCAGCAGCTCCCTCCAGGGAGATCAGCCCCAGCATTTT
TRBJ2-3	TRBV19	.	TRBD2	CASREGLAVWLNTQYF	TGTGCCAGTAGGGAGGGACTAGCGGTATGGTTAAATACGCAGTATTTT
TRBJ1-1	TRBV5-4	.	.	CASSIRGGLNTEAFF	TGTGCCAGCAGCATCCGAGGGGGACTGAACACTGAAGCTTTCTTT
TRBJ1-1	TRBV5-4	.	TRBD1	CASSPPNTGGGEAFF	TGTGCCAGCAGCCCACCTAACACAGGGGGCGGGGAAGCTTTCTTT
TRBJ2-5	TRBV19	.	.	CASSHGLGGQETQYF	TGTGCCAGTAGCCATGGCCTAGGGGGACAAGAGACCCAGTACTTC
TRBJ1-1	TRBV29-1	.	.	CSVAGGQAFF	TGCAGCGTTGCTGGGGGGCAAGCTTTCTTT
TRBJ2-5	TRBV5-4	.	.	CASSQVVRGVQETQYF	TGTGCCAGCAGCCAAGTAGTTAGGGGAGTACAAGAGACCCAGTACTTC
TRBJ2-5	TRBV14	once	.	CASSQVGETQYF	TGTGCCAGCAGCCAAGTTGGGGAGACCCAGTACTTC
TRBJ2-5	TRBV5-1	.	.	CASSLAGQSKETQYF	TGCGCCAGCAGCTTGGCCGGACAGTCTAAAGAGACCCAGTACTTC
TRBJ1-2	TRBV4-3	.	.	CASSPGPDRPNYGYTF	TGCGCCAGCAGCCCAGGGCCGGACAGACCTAACTATGGCTACACCTTC
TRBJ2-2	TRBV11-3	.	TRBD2	CASSLVASGRSGELFF	TGTGCCAGCAGCTTAGTGGCTAGCGGGAGAAGTGGGGAGCTGTTTTTT
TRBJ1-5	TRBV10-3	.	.	CAITAGWGQPQHF	TGTGCCATCACCGCAGGTTGGGGTCAGCCCCAGCATTTT
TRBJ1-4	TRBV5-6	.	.	CASSLVPDEKLFF	TGTGCCAGCAGCTTAGTGCCAGACGAAAAACTGTTTTTT
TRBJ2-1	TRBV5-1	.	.	CASSLLSGSLKAYNEQFF	TGCGCCAGCAGCTTATTGTCGGGGAGCCTTAAAGCGTACAATGAGCAGTTCTTC
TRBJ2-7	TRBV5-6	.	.	CASSLNYEQYF	TGTGCCAGCAGCTTAAACTACGAGCAGTACTTC
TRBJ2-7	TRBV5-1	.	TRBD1	CASSLEGIGRTGGEGYF	TGCGCCAGCAGCTTGGAAGGCATTGGTAGGACAGGGGGTGAAGGATACTTC
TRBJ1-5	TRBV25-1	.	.	CASSDALGEGLHQPQHF	TGTGCCAGCAGTGACGCCCTCGGCGAAGGGCTTCATCAGCCCCAGCATTTT
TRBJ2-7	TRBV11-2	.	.	CASSLEARVDYEQYF	TGTGCCAGCAGCTTAGAGGCGAGGGTGGATTACGAGCAGTACTTC
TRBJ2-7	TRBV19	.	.	CASSRGEGAYEQYF	TGTGCCAGTAGCCGAGGGGAGGGGGCCTACGAGCAGTACTTC
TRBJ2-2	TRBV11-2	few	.	CASSSAGGGELFF	TGTGCCAGCAGCTCCGCCGGAGGCGGGGAGCTGTTTTTT
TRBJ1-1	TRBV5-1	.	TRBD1	CASSLVRRGRSGSAFF	TGCGCCAGCAGCTTGGTTCGCAGGGGGCGATCGGGGTCAGCTTTCTTT
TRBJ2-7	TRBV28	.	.	CASSLSPGKGYEQYF	TGTGCCAGCAGTTTATCCCCCGGGAAAGGGTACGAGCAGTACTTC
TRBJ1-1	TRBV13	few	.	CASSAAGVNTEAFF	TGTGCCAGCAGCGCCGCGGGGGTGAACACTGAAGCTTTCTTT
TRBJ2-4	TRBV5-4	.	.	CASSPRRDQGVAKNIQYF	TGTGCCAGCAGCCCCCGGCGGGATCAGGGGGTGGCCAAAAACATTCAGTACTTC